This T cell receptor (beta chain) comes out of a study of blood T cells in healthy people across ages. The wider study: Per two T cells, about one barcoded beta molecule was captured through template switching.

Together with a sample-barcoded 5' primer, a J-beta primer mix was included in a second PCR lasting about 7 to 12 cycles. Using its own MiXCR run on the 5' RACE reads, TCRdb lists one record per CDR3 protein. The sample holds approximately 800,000 distinct CDR3 sequences, about 48% seen once. This clonotype was recorded only once. Germline loops: CDR1 ENHRY, CDR2 SYGVKD. The CDR3 is 13 residues long. V was clipped by 0 bases and J by 11 bases, with 13 bases between them. The sequencing sample was made of blood. The rearrangement joins TRBV10-3 to TRBJ1-1; D is undetermined. The receptor comes from a man older than 75 in good health. The DNA for the CDR3 is TGTGCCATCAGTGAGTCTGGACCCCGGCAGGCTTTCTTT. Its protein product is CAISESGPRQAFF.